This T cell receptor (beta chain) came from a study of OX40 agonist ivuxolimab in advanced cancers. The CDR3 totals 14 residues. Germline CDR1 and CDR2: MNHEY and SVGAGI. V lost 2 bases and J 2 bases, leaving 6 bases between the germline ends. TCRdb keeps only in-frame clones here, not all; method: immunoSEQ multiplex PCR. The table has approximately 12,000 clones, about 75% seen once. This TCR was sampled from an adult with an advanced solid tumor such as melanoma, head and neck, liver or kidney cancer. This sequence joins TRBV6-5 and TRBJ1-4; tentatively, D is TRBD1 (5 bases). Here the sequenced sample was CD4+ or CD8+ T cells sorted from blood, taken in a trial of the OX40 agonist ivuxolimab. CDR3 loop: CASSYGGTNEKLFF. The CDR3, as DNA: TGTGCCAGCAGTTACGGGGGGACTAATGAAAAACTGTTTTTT.